The rows below give T cell receptor beta chains drawn from one sample of a study of T-cell memory formation after mild COVID-19. TCRdb ran MiXCR on the 5' RACE reads and lists one entry per CDR3 protein. The table includes fewer than 50,000 distinct CDR3 sequences, approximately 9.6% detected once. Sequenced sample: PBMCs or a T cell subset sorted from them (not recorded which). Receptors were obtained from an adult woman who had mild COVID-19 (a few samples of this study predate the infection). Cell type and time point are not known. Each CDR3 is given with its conserved first and last residue. A D gene is named only where the DNA matches it firmly. For some rows the clone size is stated as once, few or many, or as a class when expanded; others skip it.

abundance	j_gene	v_gene	d_gene	CDR3nt	CDR3aa
few	TRBJ2-1	TRBV10-3	TRBD2	TGTGCCATCAGCGGAATTAGCGGGAGATCTTACAATGAGCAGTTCTTC	CAISGISGRSYNEQFF
-	TRBJ1-1	TRBV18	-	TGTGCCAGCTCACCCTACCCGGGGTCGGCGGTGAGGGCTGAAGCTTTCTTT	CASSPYPGSAVRAEAFF
-	TRBJ2-5	TRBV2	-	TGTGCCAGCAGTAACCCCCGGGCCCAGTACTTC	CASSNPRAQYF
-	TRBJ1-3	TRBV6-5	-	TGTGCCAGCTCGCAGGGATTCGCTGGAAACACCATATATTTT	CASSQGFAGNTIYF
-	TRBJ2-7	TRBV3-2	-	TGTGCCAGCAGCCAAGATGGGTATGTGGACGAGCAGTACTTC	CASSQDGYVDEQYF
many	TRBJ2-1	TRBV27	TRBD1	TGTGCCAGCAGTCAGGACAGGGGCTACAATGAGCAGTTCTTC	CASSQDRGYNEQFF
few	TRBJ2-2	TRBV15	TRBD2	TGTGCCACCAGCAGAGATAGGACTAGCCGCACCGGGGAGCTGTTTTTT	CATSRDRTSRTGELFF
few	TRBJ1-2	TRBV6-1	-	TGTGCCAGCACTCCAGGCGGCTATGGCTACACCTTC	CASTPGGYGYTF
many	TRBJ2-3	TRBV5-5	-	TGTGCCAGCAGCTTGGTCAATCTGGTGGGCACAGATACGCAGTATTTT	CASSLVNLVGTDTQYF
-	TRBJ2-3	TRBV20-1	TRBD2	TGCAGTGCTAGAAGGGGACTAGCGGGCTATACGCAGTATTTT	CSARRGLAGYTQYF
many	TRBJ2-3	TRBV7-6	-	TGTGCCAGCAGCTTCGGGACCAGACCGGATACGCAGTATTTT	CASSFGTRPDTQYF
few	TRBJ1-6	TRBV20-1	TRBD1	TGCAGTGCCGGAGGGACAGCGAGGGGCTATAATTCACCCCTCCACTTT	CSAGGTARGYNSPLHF
-	TRBJ2-1	TRBV7-9	-	TGTGCCAGCAGCTTTTACTCCTACAATGAGCAGTTCTTC	CASSFYSYNEQFF
few	TRBJ2-7	TRBV7-9	-	TGTGCCAGCAGCTTAAGGGGCAGCCCCTACGAGCAGTACTTC	CASSLRGSPYEQYF
many	TRBJ1-1	TRBV27	-	TGTGCCAGCAGTGCTCGTCGGGGGGAGAACACTGAAGCTTTCTTT	CASSARRGENTEAFF
-	TRBJ2-1	TRBV7-9	TRBD2	TGTGCCAGCAGCTTAGATAGGCTAGCGGGAGGGTGTCGCTTC	CASSLDRLAGGCRF
few	TRBJ1-2	TRBV6-1	-	TGTGCCAGCAGTGCCGCGACCTGGGACGGTGACTATGGCTACACCTTC	CASSAATWDGDYGYTF